This entry lists 24 T cell receptor beta chains sequenced from one sample in a study of CD8+ T cells in alopecia areata. The treatment was: oral pan-JAK inhibitor, 5-10 mg twice daily. Reverse transcription of extracted RNA yielded cDNA, which provided the sequencing template. Profiling relied on immunoSEQ multiplex PCR, and the TCRdb table lists in-frame clones only, not all of them. The table has about 88,000 clones, roughly 45% seen once; the top ten hold about 17%. The sample here was CD8+ T cells sorted from blood, taken at week 24, from a patient treated with tofacitinib. These receptor sequences come from a human donor with alopecia areata.

The chain links TRBV7-2 to TRBJ2-7; TRBD2 matches at 12 bases. This CDR3 region has 17 residues. V lost 1 base and J lost 4; bases outside the gene matches: 8. CDR1 SGHTA and CDR2 FQGNSA come from the germline V gene. The CDR3 loop reads CASSLDPASGRGYEQYF. CDR3 bases: TGTGCCAGCAGCTTAGACCCCGCTAGCGGGAGGGGATACGAGCAGTACTTC.

The chain joins TRBV4-1 to TRBJ1-2; 7 bases fit TRBD1. V was clipped by 0 bases and J by 3 bases; unmatched bases: 4. The CDR3 contains 15 residues. Germline CDR1 is MGHRA and CDR2 is YSYEKL. CDR3 bases: TGCGCCAGCAGCCAAGAAGCCAGGGGGTACTATGGCTACACCTTC. Translation gives CASSQEARGYYGYTF.

CDR3 DNA sequence: TGTGCCAGCAGTGACGGGGGGGTTGATCAGCCCCAGCATTTT. Its translation is CASSDGGVDQPQHF. The chain carries TRBV25-1 and TRBJ1-5; weak D call: TRBD1 (5 bases). V dropped 3 bases and J dropped 5 bases, with 11 bases sitting between them. There are 14 residues in the CDR3. Germline CDR1 and CDR2: MGHDK and SYGVNS.

The chain has TRBV4-1 and TRBJ1-1; D is unclear. Trimming took 1 base from V and 0 from J, leaving 6 bases between them. Germline V gene sequence: CDR1 MGHRA, CDR2 YSYEKL. The CDR3 loop spans 14 amino acids. The CDR3 here is CASSQVRLNTEAFF. Here the CDR3 DNA reads TGCGCCAGCAGCCAAGTGCGACTGAACACTGAAGCTTTCTTT.

The chain couples TRBV9 to TRBJ2-6; the match to TRBD1 covers 7 bases. The germline V gene has CDR1 SGDLS and CDR2 YYNGEE. There are 16 residues in the CDR3. Trimming at V came to 4 bases and at J to 2 bases, leaving 6 bases not matched to a gene. CDR3 loop: CASSPTGTAGANVLTF. CDR3 coding DNA: TGTGCCAGCAGCCCGACGGGGACAGCTGGGGCCAACGTCCTGACTTTC.

The rearrangement uses TRBV15 and TRBJ2-7; no firm D call. The CDR3 runs 13 residues. With 3 bases removed from V and 7 bases from J, the gap between germline ends came to 13 bases. Germline V gene data show CDR1 as LNHNV and CDR2 as YYDKDF (reference sequence). The CDR3 here is CATSSSFPTEQYF. For the CDR3, the DNA is TGTGCCACCAGCAGTTCCTTCCCGACAGAGCAGTACTTC.

As to this clone: Other DNA sequences in this specimen translate into the identical CDR3. The chain recombines TRBV7-9 with TRBJ1-5; D gene unclear. This CDR3 has 13 amino acids. V gave up 3 bases and J gave up 1 base, with 4 bases separating them. Germline loops: CDR1 SEHNR, CDR2 FQNEAQ (reference sequence). Written as DNA, the CDR3 is TGTGCCAGCAGCTTGAACAGCAATCAGCCCCAGCATTTT. Its translation is CASSLNSNQPQHF.

Turning to this clone: The missing conserved phenylalanine or tryptophan at the end of this CDR3 makes a read error likely. V is TRBV25-1 and J is TRBJ2-7; D is tentatively TRBD1 or TRBD2 (5 bases each). Trimming removed 4 bases at V and 0 bases at J, with 13 bases between. Germline-derived CDR1 and CDR2 are MGHDK and SYGVNS. The CDR3 spans 15 residues. CDR3 DNA sequence: TGTGCCAGCAGTGGAAGACTAAGGGGCTCCTACGAGCAGTACCTC. This gives the protein CASSGRLRGSYEQYL.

This clone was observed a few times. J is TRBJ2-1 and V is TRBV7-9; D call uncertain. Germline V gene lookup returns CDR1 SEHNR and CDR2 FQNEAQ (reference sequence). Deletions cut 7 bases from V and 6 bases from J, with 19 bases between. The CDR3 sequence is 15 residues long. This chain's CDR3 is CASTPFGRGSNEQFF. The CDR3 DNA reads TGTGCCAGCACCCCTTTCGGGCGCGGCAGCAATGAGCAGTTCTTC.

A single count supports this clone. The rearrangement joins TRBV5-4 to TRBJ1-2, with a weak D call TRBD1 (5 bases). Germline V lookup: CDR1 SGHNT, CDR2 YYREEE (reference sequence). This CDR3 comprises 15 residues. V was pared by 4 bases and J by 2 bases, with 15 bases between. The CDR3 DNA follows: TGTGCCAGCAGCCGGAGGGACGGAGTAAACTATGGCTACACCTTC. It codes for CASSRRDGVNYGYTF.

This clone was seen a few times. The chain carries TRBV11-2 and TRBJ2-1; D remains ambiguous. The CDR3 sequence is 15 residues long. Germline V gives CDR1 SGHAT, CDR2 FQNNGV. Trimming shortened V by 1 base and J by 0 bases, and 7 bases separated the two germline ends. In nucleotides, the CDR3 is TGTGCCAGCAGCTTAGCAGCCAGCTCCTACAATGAGCAGTTCTTC. It is translated as CASSLAASSYNEQFF.

This clone has only one observation. The rearrangement uses TRBV4-1 and TRBJ2-5; D may be TRBD1 or TRBD2 (5 bases each). CDR1 is MGHRA, CDR2 YSYEKL, per germline. The CDR3 extends over 18 amino acids. V was pared by 6 bases and J by 4 bases, with 27 bases between. CDR3 sequence: CASRNLGDGTGLSETQYF. The CDR3 region has the DNA TGCGCCAGCAGAAACCTGGGGGACGGGACGGGGCTATCAGAGACCCAGTACTTC.

This rearrangement joins TRBV2 to TRBJ2-5; no definite D call. V shed 7 bases and J shed 5 bases, with 5 bases lying between them. This CDR3 has 10 amino acids. CDR1 is SNHLY and CDR2 is FYNNEI in the germline V gene. This chain's CDR3 is CASMVETQYF. DNA for the CDR3: TGTGCCAGCATGGTTGAGACCCAGTACTTC.

This clone was seen just once. The J gene is TRBJ2-7, the V gene TRBV9; no firm D call. Per the germline V gene, CDR1 is SGDLS and CDR2 is YYNGEE. The CDR3 covers 13 residues. V lost 7 bases to trimming and J lost 3 bases, with 14 bases between them. CDR3 sequence: CASRPQDGYEQYF. The CDR3 DNA is TGTGCCAGCCGACCTCAGGACGGCTACGAGCAGTACTTC.

The chain recombines TRBV9 with TRBJ2-7; TRBD2 matches 12 bases. V was pared by 4 bases and J by 3 bases, with 5 bases of the junction left unmatched. Germline CDR1 reads SGDLS; CDR2 reads YYNGEE. The CDR3 has 15 residues. This chain's CDR3 is CASSSATSGSYEQYF. CDR3 DNA sequence: TGTGCCAGCAGCTCCGCGACTAGCGGGAGCTACGAGCAGTACTTC.

In nucleotides, the CDR3 is TGTGCCAGCAGCCCCCACACATTAGATACGCAGTATTTT. It encodes CASSPHTLDTQYF. V usage is TRBV21-1 and J usage is TRBJ2-3; no check of the table's D call, TRBD1, against the DNA was made. TRBV21-1 is classified as a pseudogene. The CDR3 runs to 13 residues.

With regard to this clone: A junction boundary mismatches the germline segment, possibly from a read error. The V gene is TRBV6-5, the J gene TRBJ1-1; D is uncertain. CDR3 size: 13 residues. The germline V gene encodes CDR1 MNHEY and CDR2 SVGAGI. CDR3 sequence (DNA): TGTGCCAGCAGTGACTCGGAGTACACTGAAGCTTTCTTT. It specifies CASSDSEYTEAFF.

The chain couples TRBV5-1 to TRBJ2-2; possibly TRBD2 for D (6 bases). This CDR3 spans 15 amino acids. The germline V and J ends were trimmed by 1 base and 4 bases, with 11 bases remaining between them. Germline V CDR1 and CDR2: SGHRS, YFSETQ. The CDR3 is CASSLRRDGTGELFF. As DNA, the CDR3 is TGCGCCAGCAGCTTGAGGCGGGACGGCACCGGGGAGCTGTTTTTT.

The chain has TRBV7-9 and TRBJ2-7; possible D gene TRBD1, 5 bases. Germline values: CDR1 SEHNR, CDR2 FQNEAQ (reference sequence). The CDR3 is 13 amino acids. V shed 1 base and J shed 3 bases, with 7 bases lying between them. The CDR3 spells CASSLGGDYEQYF. DNA of the CDR3: TGTGCCAGCAGCTTAGGGGGCGACTACGAGCAGTACTTC.

A few counts support this clone. CDR3 in DNA: TGTGCCTGGAGTCCCCGACCGGGCCCTCGGGCCAAAAACATTCAGTACTTC. Protein: CAWSPRPGPRAKNIQYF. The V and J genes are TRBV30 and TRBJ2-4; D call uncertain. Germline CDR1 reads GTSNPN; CDR2 reads SVGIG (reference sequence). Deletions cut 2 bases from V and 1 base from J, with 18 bases between. This CDR3 has 17 residues.

V and J are TRBV14 and TRBJ2-5, with D hard to call. The CDR3 spans 14 residues. V was cut by 0 bases and J by 2 bases, with 7 bases left in between. Looked up from germline, CDR1 is SGHDN and CDR2 is FVKESK. The CDR3 reads CASSQDLRQETQYF. CDR3 in DNA: TGTGCCAGCAGCCAAGACTTACGTCAAGAGACCCAGTACTTC.

The chain couples TRBV9 to TRBJ2-7, with D perhaps matching TRBD2 (6 bases). This CDR3 is 13 amino acids long. CDR1 and CDR2 from the germline V gene are SGDLS and YYNGEE. V lost 1 base, J lost 6 bases, and 11 bases lay in between. The CDR3 coding sequence is TGTGCCAGCAGCGTAACTAGCAACGGCGAGCAGTACTTC. It yields the protein CASSVTSNGEQYF.

The chain carries TRBV27 and TRBJ2-1, with D unresolved. Germline values: CDR1 MNHEY, CDR2 SMNVEV (reference sequence). This CDR3 contains 14 residues. V shed 5 bases and J shed 0 bases, with 8 bases lying between them. The CDR3 region is CASSEGGSYNEQFF. In DNA form, the CDR3 reads TGTGCCAGCAGTGAAGGCGGCTCCTACAATGAGCAGTTCTTC.

The rearrangement joins TRBV9 to TRBJ2-4; D ambiguous. V dropped 4 bases and J dropped 1 base, with 9 bases sitting between them. This CDR3 region has 14 residues. CDR1 SGDLS and CDR2 YYNGEE come from the germline V gene. CDR3 nucleotides: TGTGCCAGCAGCTCCTACTTGGCCAAAAACATTCAGTACTTC. Its protein is CASSSYLAKNIQYF.